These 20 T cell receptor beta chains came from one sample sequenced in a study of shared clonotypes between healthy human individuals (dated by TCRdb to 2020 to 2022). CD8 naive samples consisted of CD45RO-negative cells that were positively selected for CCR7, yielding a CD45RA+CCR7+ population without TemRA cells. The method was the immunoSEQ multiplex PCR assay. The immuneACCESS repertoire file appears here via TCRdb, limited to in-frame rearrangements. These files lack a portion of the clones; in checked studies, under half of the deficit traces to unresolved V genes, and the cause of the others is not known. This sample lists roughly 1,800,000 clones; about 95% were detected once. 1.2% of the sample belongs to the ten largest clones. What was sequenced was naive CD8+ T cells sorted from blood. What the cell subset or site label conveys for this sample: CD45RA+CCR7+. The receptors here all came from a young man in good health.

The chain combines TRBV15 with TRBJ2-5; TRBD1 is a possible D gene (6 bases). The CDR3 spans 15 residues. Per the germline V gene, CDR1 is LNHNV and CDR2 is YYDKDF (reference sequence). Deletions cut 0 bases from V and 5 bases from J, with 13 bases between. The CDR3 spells CATSRDLTGVETQYF. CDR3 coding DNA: TGTGCCACCAGCAGAGATTTGACAGGTGTGGAGACCCAGTACTTC. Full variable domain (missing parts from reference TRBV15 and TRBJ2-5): DAMVIQNPRYQVTQFGKPVTLSCSQTLNHNVMYWYQQKSSQAPKLLFHYYDKDFNNEADTPDNFQSRRPNTSFCFLDIRSPGLGDTAMYLCATSRDLTGVETQYFGPGTRLLVL.

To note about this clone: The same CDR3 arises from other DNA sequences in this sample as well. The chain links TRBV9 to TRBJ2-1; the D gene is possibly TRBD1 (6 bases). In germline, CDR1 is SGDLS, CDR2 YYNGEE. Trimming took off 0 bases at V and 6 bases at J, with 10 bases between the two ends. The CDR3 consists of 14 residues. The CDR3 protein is CASSVGTVPNEQFF. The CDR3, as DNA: TGTGCCAGCAGCGTAGGGACAGTTCCCAATGAGCAGTTCTTC.

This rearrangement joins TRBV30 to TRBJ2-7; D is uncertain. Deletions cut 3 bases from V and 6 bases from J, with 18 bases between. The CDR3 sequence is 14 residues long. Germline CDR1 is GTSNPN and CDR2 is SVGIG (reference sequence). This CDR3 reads CAWSETPSPGEQYF. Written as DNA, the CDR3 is TGTGCCTGGAGCGAGACCCCTTCTCCGGGCGAGCAGTACTTC.

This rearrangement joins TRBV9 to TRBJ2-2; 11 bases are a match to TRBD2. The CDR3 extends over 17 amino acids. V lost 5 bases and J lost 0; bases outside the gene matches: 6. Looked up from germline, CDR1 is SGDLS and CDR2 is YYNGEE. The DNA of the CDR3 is TGTGCCAGCAGTTTACGGACTAGCGGGCCGAACACCGGGGAGCTGTTTTTT. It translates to CASSLRTSGPNTGELFF. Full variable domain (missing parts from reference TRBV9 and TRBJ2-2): DSGVTQTPKHLITATGQRVTLRCSPRSGDLSVYWYQQSLDQGLQFLIQYYNGEERAKGNILERFSAQQFPDLHSELNLSSLELGDSALYFCASSLRTSGPNTGELFFGEGSRLTVL.

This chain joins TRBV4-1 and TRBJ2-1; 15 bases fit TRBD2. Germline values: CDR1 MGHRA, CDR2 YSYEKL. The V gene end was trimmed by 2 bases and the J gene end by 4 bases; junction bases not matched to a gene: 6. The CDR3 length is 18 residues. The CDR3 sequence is CASSQRTSGGGDYNEQFF. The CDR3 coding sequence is TGCGCCAGCAGCCAAAGGACTAGCGGGGGGGGAGATTACAATGAGCAGTTCTTC.

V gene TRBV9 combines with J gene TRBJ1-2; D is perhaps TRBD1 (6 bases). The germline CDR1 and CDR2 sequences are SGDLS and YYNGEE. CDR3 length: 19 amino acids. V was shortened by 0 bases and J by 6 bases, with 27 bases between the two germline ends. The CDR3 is CASSVATSPDRTGGDGYTF. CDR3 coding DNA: TGTGCCAGCAGCGTAGCTACATCCCCAGACAGGACGGGGGGAGATGGCTACACCTTC.

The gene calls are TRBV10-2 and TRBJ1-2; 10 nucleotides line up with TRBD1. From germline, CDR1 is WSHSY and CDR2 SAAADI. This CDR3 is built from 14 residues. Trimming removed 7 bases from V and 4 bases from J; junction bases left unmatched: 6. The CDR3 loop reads CASMPDRGGYGYTF. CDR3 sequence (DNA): TGCGCCAGCATGCCGGACAGGGGGGGCTATGGCTACACCTTC.

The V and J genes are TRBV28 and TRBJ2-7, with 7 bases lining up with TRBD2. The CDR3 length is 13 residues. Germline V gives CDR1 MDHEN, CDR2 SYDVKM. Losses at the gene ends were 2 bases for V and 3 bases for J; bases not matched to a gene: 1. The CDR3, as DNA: TGTGCCAGCAGTTTACAGCGGGGCTACGAGCAGTACTTC. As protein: CASSLQRGYEQYF.

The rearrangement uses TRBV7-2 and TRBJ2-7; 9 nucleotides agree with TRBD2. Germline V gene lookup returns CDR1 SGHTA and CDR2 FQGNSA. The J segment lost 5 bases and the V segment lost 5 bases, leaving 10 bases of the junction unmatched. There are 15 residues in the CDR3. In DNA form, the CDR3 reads TGTGCCAGCAGCGATCTAGCGGGAATGTTCAACGAGCAGTACTTC. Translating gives CASSDLAGMFNEQYF.

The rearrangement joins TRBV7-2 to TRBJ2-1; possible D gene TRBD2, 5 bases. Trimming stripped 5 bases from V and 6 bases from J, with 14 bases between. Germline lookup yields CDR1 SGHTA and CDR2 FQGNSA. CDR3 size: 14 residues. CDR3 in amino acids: CASSRDSVRNEQFF. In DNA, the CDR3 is TGTGCCAGCAGCCGGGATTCCGTACGCAATGAGCAGTTCTTC.

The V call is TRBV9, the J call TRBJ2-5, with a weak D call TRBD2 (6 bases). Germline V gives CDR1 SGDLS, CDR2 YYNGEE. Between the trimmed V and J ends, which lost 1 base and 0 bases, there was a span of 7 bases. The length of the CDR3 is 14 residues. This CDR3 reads CASSVTSYQETQYF. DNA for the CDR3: TGTGCCAGCAGCGTAACTAGCTACCAAGAGACCCAGTACTTC.

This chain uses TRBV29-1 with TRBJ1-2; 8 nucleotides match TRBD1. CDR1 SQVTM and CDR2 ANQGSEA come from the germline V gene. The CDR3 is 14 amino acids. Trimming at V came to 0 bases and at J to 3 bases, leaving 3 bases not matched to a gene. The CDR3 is CSVEDEDRDYGYTF. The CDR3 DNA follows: TGCAGCGTTGAAGATGAGGACAGGGACTATGGCTACACCTTC.

The CDR3 protein is CASSYAQQTDTQYF. The CDR3 DNA sequence: TGTGCCAGCAGCTACGCCCAGCAGACAGATACGCAGTATTTT. The chain links TRBV5-4 to TRBJ2-3; D call uncertain. The CDR3 sequence is 14 residues long. V was shortened by 3 bases and J by 3 bases, with 11 bases between the two germline ends. Germline assignment: CDR1 SGHNT and CDR2 YYREEE (reference sequence). The full variable domain, rest sourced from reference TRBV5-4 and TRBJ2-3, is ETGVTQSPTHLIKTRGQQVTLRCSSQSGHNTVSWYQQALGQGPQFIFQYYREEENGRGNFPPRFSGLQFPNYSSELNVNALELDDSALYLCASSYAQQTDTQYFGPGTRLTVL.

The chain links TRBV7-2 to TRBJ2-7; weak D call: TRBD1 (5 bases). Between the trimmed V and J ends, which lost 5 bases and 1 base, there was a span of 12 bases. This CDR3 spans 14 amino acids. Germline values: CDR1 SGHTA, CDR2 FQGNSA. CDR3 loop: CASSPPHRSYEQYF. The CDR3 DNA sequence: TGTGCCAGCAGCCCCCCCCACAGGTCCTACGAGCAGTACTTC.

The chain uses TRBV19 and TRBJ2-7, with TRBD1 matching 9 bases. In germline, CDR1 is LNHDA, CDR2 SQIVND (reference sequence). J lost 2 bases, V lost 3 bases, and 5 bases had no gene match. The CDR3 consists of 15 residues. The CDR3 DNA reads TGTGCCAGTAGTATCCGGGACAGGGTACCCTACGAGCAGTACTTC. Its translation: CASSIRDRVPYEQYF.

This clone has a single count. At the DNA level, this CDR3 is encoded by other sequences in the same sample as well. The CDR3 sequence: CASSLTGAYEQYF. The CDR3 coding sequence is TGTGCCAGCAGTTTAACAGGGGCGTACGAGCAGTACTTC. V gene TRBV27 combines with J gene TRBJ2-7; 7 positions match TRBD1. V was clipped by 2 bases and J by 4 bases; unmatched bases: 2. Looked up from germline, CDR1 is MNHEY and CDR2 is SMNVEV (reference sequence). The CDR3 covers 13 residues.

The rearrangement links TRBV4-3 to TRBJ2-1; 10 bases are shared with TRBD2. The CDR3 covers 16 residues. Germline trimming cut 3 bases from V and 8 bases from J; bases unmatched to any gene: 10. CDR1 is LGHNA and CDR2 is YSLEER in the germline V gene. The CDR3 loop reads CASSQEREGLGYEQFF. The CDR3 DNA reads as TGCGCCAGCAGCCAGGAGCGGGAGGGCCTCGGTTATGAGCAGTTCTTC.

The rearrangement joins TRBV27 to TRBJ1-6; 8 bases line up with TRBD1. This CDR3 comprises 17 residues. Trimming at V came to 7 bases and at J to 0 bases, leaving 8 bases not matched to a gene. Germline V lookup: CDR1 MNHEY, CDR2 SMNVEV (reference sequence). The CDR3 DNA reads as TGTGCCAGCAAACAGGGGGACTTCAGCTCCTATAATTCACCCCTCCACTTT. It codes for CASKQGDFSSYNSPLHF.

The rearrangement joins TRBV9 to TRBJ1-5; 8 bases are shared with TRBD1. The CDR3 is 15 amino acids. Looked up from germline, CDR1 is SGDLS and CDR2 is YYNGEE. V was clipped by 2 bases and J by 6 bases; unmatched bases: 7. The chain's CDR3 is CASSVRTGWGQPQHF. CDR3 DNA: TGTGCCAGCAGCGTTCGGACAGGGTGGGGTCAGCCCCAGCATTTT.

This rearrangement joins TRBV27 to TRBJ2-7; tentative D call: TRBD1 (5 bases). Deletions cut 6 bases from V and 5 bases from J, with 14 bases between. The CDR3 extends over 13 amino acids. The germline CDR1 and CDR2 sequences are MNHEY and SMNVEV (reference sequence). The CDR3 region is CASSPQGLNEQYF. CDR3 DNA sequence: TGTGCCAGCAGCCCTCAGGGCCTCAACGAGCAGTACTTC.